The 32 T cell receptor beta chains below were found in one sample sequenced in a study of control samples from healthy donors and cancer patients. Clones were sequenced by immunoSEQ multiplex PCR, and TCRdb holds only the in-frame ones, with some missing. This sample has approximately 150,000 clones, with about 94% found just once. Material for sequencing was blood. The receptors were gathered from a woman aged 25 to 45 in good health.

This clone was observed once. V usage is TRBV2 and J usage is TRBJ1-5; D not certain. The length of the CDR3 is 13 residues. The germline V gene has CDR1 SNHLY and CDR2 FYNNEI. Trimming removed 10 bases from V and 0 bases from J, with 10 bases in between. The CDR3 bases are TGTGCCAACATAGTAGGTAGCAATCAGCCCCAGCATTTT. This sequence encodes CANIVGSNQPQHF.

This sequence joins TRBV5-1 and TRBJ1-3, with D possibly TRBD1 on 5 matching bases. This CDR3 has 14 residues. V lost 4 bases to trimming and J lost 4 bases, with 12 bases between them. Looked up from germline, CDR1 is SGHRS and CDR2 is YFSETQ. The CDR3 region is CASSTGGTGNTIYF. DNA of the CDR3: TGCGCCAGCAGCACCGGGGGGACCGGAAACACCATATATTTT. Looking up the rest from reference TRBV5-1 and TRBJ1-3 gives the full variable domain: KAGVTQTPRYLIKTRGQQVTLSCSPISGHRSVSWYQQTPGQGLQFLFEYFSETQRNKGNFPGRFSGRQFSNSRSEMNVSTLELGDSALYLCASSTGGTGNTIYFGEGSWLTVV.

V and J are TRBV12-1 and TRBJ2-7; the table gives TRBD1 as D, unverified against the DNA. TRBV12-1 is a recognized pseudogene. The CDR3 is 15 amino acids. For the CDR3, the DNA is TGTGCCAGCAGCTATTCCGGGACAGGGACCTACGAGCAGTACTTC. As protein: CASSYSGTGTYEQYF.

This rearrangement joins TRBV28 to TRBJ1-4; D is unclear. The CDR3 totals 11 residues. Germline CDR1 reads MDHEN; CDR2 reads SYDVKM. V was pared by 9 bases and J by 5 bases, with 7 bases between. This CDR3 is CASRGNEKLFF. Written as DNA, the CDR3 is TGTGCCAGTCGGGGAAATGAAAAACTGTTTTTT. Together with reference TRBV28 and TRBJ1-4, the CDR3 gives the full variable domain: DVKVTQSSRYLVKRTGEKVFLECVQDMDHENMFWYRQDPGLGLRLIYFSYDVKMKEKGDIPEGYSVSREKKERFSLILESASTNQTSMYLCASRGNEKLFFGSGTQLSVL.

V is TRBV21-1 and J is TRBJ2-7; TRBD1 is the table's D call and was not checked against the DNA. TRBV21-1 is classified as a pseudogene. The CDR3 is made up of 16 amino acids. The CDR3 DNA reads as TGTGCCAGCAGCGCCCGAATCCTTATTGGGGGCGACGAGCAGTACTTC. This translates into CASSARILIGGDEQYF.

The chain joins TRBV5-1 to TRBJ1-2; 11 bases are shared with TRBD1. Germline V lookup: CDR1 SGHRS, CDR2 YFSETQ. The CDR3 is 18 amino acids. Unmatched junction bases numbered 15, after V lost 3 bases and J lost 5 bases. The CDR3: CASSSKAGTGGAQYGYTF. The CDR3 DNA sequence: TGCGCCAGCAGCTCTAAGGCCGGGACAGGGGGGGCCCAATATGGCTACACCTTC.

The chain has TRBV19 and TRBJ1-6; 9 bases fit TRBD1. V lost 6 bases, J lost 7 bases, and 7 bases stayed unmatched. CDR3 length: 15 amino acids. In germline, CDR1 is LNHDA, CDR2 SQIVND (reference sequence). The CDR3 DNA sequence: TGTGCCAGTAGGGGGACAGGGAGTACGAATTCACCCCTCCACTTT. The encoded protein is CASRGTGSTNSPLHF.

This clone was counted once. The chain has TRBV18 and TRBJ1-5; TRBD1 agrees at 7 bases. V was pared by 3 bases and J by 5 bases, with 7 bases of the junction left unmatched. CDR3 length: 15 amino acids. The V gene's germline CDR1 is KGHSH and CDR2 LQKENI. CDR3 coding DNA: TGTGCCAGCTCACCCTTCAGGGGGTCGGATCAGCCCCAGCATTTT. It yields the protein CASSPFRGSDQPQHF. Drawing the rest from reference TRBV18 and TRBJ1-5, the complete variable domain is NAGVMQNPRHLVRRRGQEARLRCSPMKGHSHVYWYRQLPEEGLKFMVYLQKENIIDESGMPKERFSAEFPKEGPSILRIQQVVRGDSAAYFCASSPFRGSDQPQHFGDGTRLSIL.

This chain uses TRBV23-1 with TRBJ2-7, with 9 bases lining up with TRBD2. TRBV23-1 belongs to the ORF category, with a function that is uncertain. This CDR3 has 17 amino acids. V was pared by 2 bases and J by 3 bases, with 11 bases of the junction left unmatched. In DNA, the CDR3 is TGCGCCAGCAGTCAACGCCTCACTAGCGGGCGTAACTACGAGCAGTACTTC. It yields the protein CASSQRLTSGRNYEQYF.

The chain has TRBV2 and TRBJ2-7, with TRBD1 identical over 7 bases. Germline values: CDR1 SNHLY, CDR2 FYNNEI. V lost 7 bases, J lost 3 bases, and 6 bases stayed unmatched. The CDR3 is 13 residues long. DNA of the CDR3: TGTGCCAGCATTAGGACAGGAAGCTACGAGCAGTACTTC. This translates into CASIRTGSYEQYF.

This chain uses TRBV6-5 with TRBJ1-2; 10 positions agree with TRBD1. CDR3 length: 14 residues. After removal of 4 bases from V and 3 bases from J, the junction contained 2 bases not matched to a gene. Germline V lookup: CDR1 MNHEY, CDR2 SVGAGI. The CDR3 nucleotides are TGTGCCAGCAGTTCGACAGGGGGCGACTATGGCTACACCTTC. Its translation is CASSSTGGDYGYTF.

This chain links TRBV6-6 with TRBJ1-5, with unresolved D. This CDR3 contains 12 residues. The V gene's germline CDR1 is MNHNY and CDR2 SVGAGI (reference sequence). Deletions cut 5 bases from V and 7 bases from J, with 9 bases between. The CDR3 reads CASSPLRQPQHF. CDR3 nucleotides: TGTGCCAGCAGTCCCCTAAGACAGCCCCAGCATTTT.

This clone occurred a few times. The chain has TRBV3-1 (or the pseudogene TRBV3-2) and TRBJ2-1, with D uncertain. Trimming cost V 0 bases and J 6 bases, with 9 bases left between them. Germline CDR1 and CDR2: LGHDT and YNNKEL (reference sequence). The CDR3 has 14 amino acids. CDR3 nucleotides: TGTGCCAGCAGCCAAGATACTCCCGCCAATGAGCAGTTCTTC. Translated, it gives CASSQDTPANEQFF.

This chain links TRBV7-9 with TRBJ1-2; D might be TRBD1 (5 bases). Per germline, CDR1 SEHNR and CDR2 FQNEAQ (reference sequence). V lost 1 base and J lost 2, with 11 bases in between. CDR3 length equals 15 residues. CDR3 sequence reads: CASSLVGAQNYGYTF. In nucleotides, the CDR3 is TGTGCCAGCAGCTTAGTAGGGGCGCAGAACTATGGCTACACCTTC.

The J gene is TRBJ2-7, the V gene TRBV7-6; D might be TRBD1 or TRBD2, each matching 6 bases. The V and J ends lost 5 bases and 2 bases respectively, with 19 bases between them. The CDR3 covers 16 residues. Germline V gene data show CDR1 as SGHVS and CDR2 as FNYEAQ. The DNA of the CDR3 is TGTGCCAGCAGCACCGGGACTGGCAGGGGAGCCTACGAGCAGTACTTC. It translates to CASSTGTGRGAYEQYF.

This clone was seen just once. The chain joins TRBV5-6 to TRBJ2-7, with 8 positions matching TRBD2. Unmatched junction bases numbered 6, after V lost 2 bases and J lost 5 bases. CDR3 length equals 14 residues. In germline, CDR1 is SGHDT, CDR2 YYEEEE. The CDR3 DNA sequence: TGTGCCAGCAGCTTCGGGACTAGAGTTGACGAGCAGTACTTC. Translated: CASSFGTRVDEQYF.

The chain recombines TRBV7-9 with TRBJ2-5, with 8 positions matching TRBD1. V shed 4 bases and J 6 bases; nucleotides not matched to a gene: 13. Germline V gives CDR1 SEHNR, CDR2 FQNEAQ (reference sequence). The length of the CDR3 is 16 residues. The CDR3 DNA is TGTGCCAGCAGCTCCAGGACAGGGTCGGGAATAAAGACCCAGTACTTC. This codes for CASSSRTGSGIKTQYF.

The chain has TRBV9 and TRBJ2-5; TRBD2 might be the D (6 bases). The CDR3 covers 13 residues. V lost 0 bases, J lost 9 bases, and 12 bases lay in between. Germline values: CDR1 SGDLS, CDR2 YYNGEE. CDR3 nucleotide sequence: TGTGCCAGCAGCGTAGGCCAGGGAGGTGCCCAGTACTTC. Translation gives CASSVGQGGAQYF.

V is TRBV2 and J is TRBJ2-1, with TRBD1 as a possible D gene (5 bases). Germline CDR1 is SNHLY and CDR2 is FYNNEI. V was cut by 7 bases and J by 9 bases, with 13 bases left in between. The CDR3 loop spans 12 amino acids. CDR3 residues: CASKTVSSEQFF. For the CDR3, the DNA is TGTGCCAGCAAGACAGTCTCGAGTGAGCAGTTCTTC. Full variable domain (outside the CDR3, taken from reference TRBV2 and TRBJ2-1): EPEVTQTPSHQVTQMGQEVILRCVPISNHLYFYWYRQILGQKVEFLVSFYNNEISEKSEIFDDQFSVERPDGSNFTLKIRSTKLEDSAMYFCASKTVSSEQFFGPGTRLTVL.

The chain uses TRBV10-2 and TRBJ1-6; tentative D call: TRBD1 (6 bases). Between the trimmed V and J ends, which lost 3 bases and 4 bases, there was a span of 7 bases. CDR3 length equals 14 residues. Germline-derived CDR1 and CDR2 are WSHSY and SAAADI. CDR3 region: CASSETGYNSPLHF. DNA of the CDR3: TGCGCCAGCAGTGAAACAGGGTATAATTCACCCCTCCACTTT.

The rearrangement joins TRBV18 to TRBJ2-6, with D unresolved. V lost 8 bases and J 0 bases, leaving 14 bases between the germline ends. This CDR3 has 16 amino acids. CDR1 KGHSH and CDR2 LQKENI come from the germline V gene. CDR3 residues: CASRDPWSSGANVLTF. Written as DNA, the CDR3 is TGTGCCAGCCGAGACCCCTGGAGCTCTGGGGCCAACGTCCTGACTTTC. Full variable domain (outside the CDR3, taken from reference TRBV18 and TRBJ2-6): NAGVMQNPRHLVRRRGQEARLRCSPMKGHSHVYWYRQLPEEGLKFMVYLQKENIIDESGMPKERFSAEFPKEGPSILRIQQVVRGDSAAYFCASRDPWSSGANVLTFGAGSRLTVL.

The chain is built from TRBV27 and TRBJ2-7; D uncertain. This CDR3 has 15 residues. Germline V gene lookup returns CDR1 MNHEY and CDR2 SMNVEV (reference sequence). V gave up 3 bases and J gave up 3 bases, with 15 bases separating them. CDR3: CASSLGSWLHYEQYF. In nucleotides, the CDR3 is TGTGCCAGCAGTTTGGGGTCGTGGTTACACTACGAGCAGTACTTC.

This clone has only a few counts. The rearrangement uses TRBV28 and TRBJ2-1, with a tentative D call TRBD2 (6 bases). The CDR3 is made up of 16 amino acids. CDR1 is MDHEN, CDR2 SYDVKM, per germline. Trimming pared 5 bases from V and 4 bases from J, leaving 18 bases between. The CDR3 sequence is CASSLSRGRGYNEQFF. As DNA, the CDR3 is TGTGCCAGCAGTCTTTCGAGGGGACGGGGGTACAATGAGCAGTTCTTC.

CDR3 loop: CASSQEIQGGLNTEAFF. Here the CDR3 DNA reads TGTGCCAGCAGCCAAGAGATCCAAGGGGGGTTGAACACTGAAGCTTTCTTT. V usage is TRBV4-2 and J usage is TRBJ1-1; tentatively, D is TRBD1 (6 bases). The CDR3 covers 17 residues. In germline, CDR1 is LGHNA, CDR2 YNFKEQ. V lost 0 bases, J lost 0 bases, and 14 bases lay in between.

This chain links TRBV6-2 or TRBV6-3 with TRBJ1-6, with D possibly matching TRBD1 (6 bases). The CDR3 loop spans 17 amino acids. With 6 bases removed from V and 5 bases from J, the gap between germline ends came to 20 bases. Germline values: CDR1 MNHEY, CDR2 SVGEGT. CDR3 loop: CASSSYFTRDNNSPLHF. CDR3 DNA: TGTGCCAGCAGCAGTTATTTCACGCGGGACAATAATTCACCCCTCCACTTT.

This chain joins TRBV27 and TRBJ2-7, with 11 bases aligning to TRBD2. The V and J ends lost 6 bases and 1 base, in that order; junction bases with no gene match: 5. This CDR3 is 15 amino acids long. Germline CDR1 is MNHEY and CDR2 is SMNVEV (reference sequence). The CDR3 DNA sequence: TGTGCCAGCAGACGAGGGACTAGCGGTTCCTACGAGCAGTACTTC. It specifies CASRRGTSGSYEQYF.

J is TRBJ1-3 and V is TRBV30, with D perhaps TRBD1 (5 bases). CDR3 length: 12 residues. Trimming stripped 2 bases from V and 4 bases from J, with 6 bases between. From germline, CDR1 is GTSNPN and CDR2 SVGIG (reference sequence). The CDR3 region is CAWSRTGNTIYF. CDR3 nucleotides: TGTGCCTGGAGTAGGACAGGAAACACCATATATTTT.

This chain connects TRBV10-1 to TRBJ2-7, with D perhaps matching TRBD1 (6 bases). CDR1 and CDR2 from the germline V gene are WNHNN and SYGVQD (reference sequence). This CDR3 is built from 11 residues. The germline V and J ends were trimmed by 9 bases and 6 bases, with 12 bases remaining between them. This CDR3 is CARRTGPEQYF. The DNA for the CDR3 is TGCGCCAGGCGCACAGGGCCCGAGCAGTACTTC.

This chain joins TRBV28 and TRBJ2-1, with D maybe TRBD2 (5 bases). This CDR3 is built from 14 residues. The germline V gene has CDR1 MDHEN and CDR2 SYDVKM. V lost 5 bases and J 0 bases, leaving 8 bases between the germline ends. CDR3 in amino acids: CASSKSGSYNEQFF. CDR3 DNA: TGTGCCAGCAGTAAAAGCGGCTCCTACAATGAGCAGTTCTTC.

Here the CDR3 DNA reads TGCAGTGCTAGTCCCTTTACCCGACGCGAGACCCAGTACTTC. Protein: CSASPFTRRETQYF. The chain is built from TRBV20-1 and TRBJ2-5; D call uncertain. The CDR3 loop spans 14 amino acids. CDR1 and CDR2 from the germline V gene are DFQATT and SNEGSKA (reference sequence). The V end was cut by 3 bases, the J end by 5 bases, with 16 bases between.

The chain uses TRBV4-2 and TRBJ2-7, with D possibly matching TRBD2 (5 bases). This CDR3 is 18 amino acids long. V lost 0 bases and J 0 bases, leaving 18 bases between the germline ends. Germline loops: CDR1 LGHNA, CDR2 YNFKEQ. Written as DNA, the CDR3 is TGTGCCAGCAGCCAAGAACCCCTGGGTAGCGTGAGCTCCTACGAGCAGTACTTC. The encoded protein is CASSQEPLGSVSSYEQYF.

V gene TRBV6-5 combines with J gene TRBJ2-5; 7 positions agree with TRBD2. This CDR3 has 13 amino acids. J was trimmed by 7 bases and V by 0 bases; bases with no gene match: 2. CDR1 MNHEY and CDR2 SVGAGI come from the germline V gene. Here the CDR3 DNA reads TGTGCCAGCAGTTACTCGGGCGGGAGGACCCAGTACTTC. This gives the protein CASSYSGGRTQYF.